One sample yielded the 6 T cell receptor beta chains listed below, sequenced in a study of blood T cell repertoires in COVID-19. Some clones are missing from TCRdb's copy, which holds only in-frame ones; the method was immunoSEQ multiplex PCR. The sample yields about 140,000 clones, roughly 85% seen once. The sample was peripheral blood. All receptors derive from a man aged 60 to 69 with acute or convalescent COVID-19.

Only a few counts were recorded for this clone. V usage is TRBV29-1 and J usage is TRBJ2-7; 9 bases are shared with TRBD1. V gave up 8 bases and J gave up 7 bases; unmatched junction bases: 18. This CDR3 spans 15 amino acids. Germline V gene lookup returns CDR1 SQVTM and CDR2 ANQGSEA. CDR3 loop: CSFPKGGQGLGEQYF. CDR3 bases: TGCAGCTTCCCTAAGGGGGGACAGGGTTTAGGAGAGCAGTACTTC.

The chain is built from TRBV6-2 or TRBV6-3 and TRBJ2-1; 8 bases fit TRBD2. The length of the CDR3 is 15 residues. Germline CDR1 reads MNHEY; CDR2 reads SVGEGT. Trimming took 4 bases from V and 11 from J; bases not matched to a gene: 13. The CDR3 here is CASSSSGGAGAKQFF. CDR3 coding DNA: TGTGCCAGCAGTTCTTCCGGAGGAGCGGGAGCGAAGCAGTTCTTC.

This chain links TRBV6-5 with TRBJ1-5, with D unresolved. The CDR3 has 15 residues. CDR1 and CDR2 from the germline V gene are MNHEY and SVGAGI. The V gene lost 0 bases and the J gene lost 3 bases, with 9 bases spanning the gap. The CDR3 region is CASSYSSQHNQPQHF. The CDR3 DNA is TGTGCCAGCAGTTACTCGTCACAGCACAATCAGCCCCAGCATTTT.

The V gene is TRBV30, the J gene TRBJ2-1; no definite D call. In germline, CDR1 is GTSNPN, CDR2 SVGIG (reference sequence). CDR3 length equals 13 residues. Trimming shortened V by 1 base and J by 0 bases, and 4 bases separated the two germline ends. CDR3 DNA sequence: TGTGCCTGGAGTGGGAGCTCCTACAATGAGCAGTTCTTC. Its protein is CAWSGSSYNEQFF.

The rearrangement links TRBV10-3 to TRBJ1-4, with D perhaps TRBD1 (6 bases). The germline CDR1 and CDR2 sequences are ENHRY and SYGVKD. This CDR3 has 18 amino acids. Between the trimmed V and J ends, which lost 6 bases and 0 bases, there was a span of 20 bases. The CDR3, as DNA: TGTGCCATCAGCGACGACATACTGGGGGCTGCAACTAATGAAAAACTGTTTTTT. The encoded protein is CAISDDILGAATNEKLFF.

The V gene is TRBV4-3, the J gene TRBJ1-1; D not resolved. The germline V gene has CDR1 LGHNA and CDR2 YSLEER. V was pared by 0 bases and J by 9 bases, with 8 bases between. This CDR3 is built from 12 residues. DNA for the CDR3: TGCGCCAGCAGCCAAGAATCCGGGAAAGCTTTCTTT. Its translation: CASSQESGKAFF.